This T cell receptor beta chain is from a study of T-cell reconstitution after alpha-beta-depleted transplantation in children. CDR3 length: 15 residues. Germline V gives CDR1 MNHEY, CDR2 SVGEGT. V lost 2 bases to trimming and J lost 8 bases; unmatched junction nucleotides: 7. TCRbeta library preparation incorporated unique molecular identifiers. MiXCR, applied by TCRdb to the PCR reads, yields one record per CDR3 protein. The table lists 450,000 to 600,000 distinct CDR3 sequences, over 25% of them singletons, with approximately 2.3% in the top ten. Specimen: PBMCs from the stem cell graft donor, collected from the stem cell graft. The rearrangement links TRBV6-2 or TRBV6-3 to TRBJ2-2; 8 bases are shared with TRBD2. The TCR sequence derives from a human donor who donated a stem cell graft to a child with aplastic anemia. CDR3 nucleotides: TGTGCCAGCAGTTACGGCGCTAGCGGGCGAGGGGAGCTGTTTTTT. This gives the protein CASSYGASGRGELFF.